Listed below are T cell receptor beta chains from one sample, sequenced in a study of T-cell memory formation after mild COVID-19. Each CDR3 protein gets one entry after TCRdb re-called the 5' RACE reads with MiXCR. The data hold 300,000 to 350,000 distinct CDR3 sequences, with 10% to 15% observed a single time. The source material was PBMCs or a T cell subset sorted from them (not recorded which). Receptors originate from a man between 18 and 29 years old who had mild COVID-19 (a few samples of this study predate the infection). Cell type and time point are not known. Both conserved end residues are part of each CDR3. D genes are given only for firm matches. Rows may omit the clone size; those that give it use once, few, many or a size class.

abundance: few; d_gene: NA; j_gene: TRBJ1-2; v_gene: TRBV24-1; CDR3aa: CATSDKTNYYGYTF
abundance: few; d_gene: NA; j_gene: TRBJ1-1; v_gene: TRBV6-2/TRBV6-3; CDR3aa: CASSLGPTGMNTEAFF
abundance: few; d_gene: TRBD2; j_gene: TRBJ2-5; v_gene: TRBV10-3; CDR3aa: CAISESQRGRETQYF
abundance: NA; d_gene: NA; j_gene: TRBJ2-2; v_gene: TRBV5-1; CDR3aa: CASSLGQLANTGELLF
abundance: NA; d_gene: NA; j_gene: TRBJ1-1; v_gene: TRBV7-2; CDR3aa: CASSIYTQGKVAFF
abundance: few; d_gene: NA; j_gene: TRBJ2-7; v_gene: TRBV4-1; CDR3aa: CASSQALRNEQYF
abundance: NA; d_gene: NA; j_gene: TRBJ1-5; v_gene: TRBV4-3; CDR3aa: CASSQHRVSNQPQHF
abundance: few; d_gene: TRBD1; j_gene: TRBJ1-5; v_gene: TRBV6-5; CDR3aa: CASSSLKGQGYQPQHF
abundance: NA; d_gene: NA; j_gene: TRBJ1-1; v_gene: TRBV2; CDR3aa: CVATRGQNTEAFF
abundance: NA; d_gene: NA; j_gene: TRBJ1-1; v_gene: TRBV6-6; CDR3aa: CASRRTDPEAFF
abundance: NA; d_gene: NA; j_gene: TRBJ2-5; v_gene: TRBV5-1; CDR3aa: CASTTGRETQYF
abundance: many; d_gene: TRBD1; j_gene: TRBJ2-6; v_gene: TRBV7-8; CDR3aa: CASSFDRVPGANVLTF
abundance: few; d_gene: NA; j_gene: TRBJ2-3; v_gene: TRBV5-4; CDR3aa: CASRTGRGDTQYF
abundance: few; d_gene: NA; j_gene: TRBJ1-2; v_gene: TRBV2; CDR3aa: CASSGWTAYGYTF
abundance: NA; d_gene: NA; j_gene: TRBJ2-3; v_gene: TRBV7-9; CDR3aa: CASSTSGHGVDSYTDTQYF
abundance: few; d_gene: TRBD2; j_gene: TRBJ2-3; v_gene: TRBV28; CDR3aa: CASSAGGARPDTQYF
abundance: NA; d_gene: TRBD1; j_gene: TRBJ2-5; v_gene: TRBV7-3; CDR3aa: CASSLGQGWETQYF
abundance: NA; d_gene: TRBD2; j_gene: TRBJ2-2; v_gene: TRBV2; CDR3aa: CASSVRRGGPYTGELFF
abundance: few; d_gene: NA; j_gene: TRBJ2-6; v_gene: TRBV5-1; CDR3aa: CASRGGAGANVLTF
abundance: NA; d_gene: NA; j_gene: TRBJ1-3; v_gene: TRBV11-3; CDR3aa: CASSLDPGNTIYF
abundance: few; d_gene: NA; j_gene: TRBJ1-1; v_gene: TRBV12-3/TRBV12-4; CDR3aa: CASSLLGAEAFF
abundance: few; d_gene: TRBD1; j_gene: TRBJ2-1; v_gene: TRBV7-2; CDR3aa: CASSLPDRVMNEQFF
abundance: once; d_gene: NA; j_gene: TRBJ2-1; v_gene: TRBV4-2; CDR3aa: CASSQGSYVEQFF
abundance: many; d_gene: TRBD1; j_gene: TRBJ2-3; v_gene: TRBV28; CDR3aa: CASRTGGPDTQYF
abundance: NA; d_gene: TRBD2; j_gene: TRBJ2-1; v_gene: TRBV7-2; CDR3aa: CASSSDSGGAGEQFF